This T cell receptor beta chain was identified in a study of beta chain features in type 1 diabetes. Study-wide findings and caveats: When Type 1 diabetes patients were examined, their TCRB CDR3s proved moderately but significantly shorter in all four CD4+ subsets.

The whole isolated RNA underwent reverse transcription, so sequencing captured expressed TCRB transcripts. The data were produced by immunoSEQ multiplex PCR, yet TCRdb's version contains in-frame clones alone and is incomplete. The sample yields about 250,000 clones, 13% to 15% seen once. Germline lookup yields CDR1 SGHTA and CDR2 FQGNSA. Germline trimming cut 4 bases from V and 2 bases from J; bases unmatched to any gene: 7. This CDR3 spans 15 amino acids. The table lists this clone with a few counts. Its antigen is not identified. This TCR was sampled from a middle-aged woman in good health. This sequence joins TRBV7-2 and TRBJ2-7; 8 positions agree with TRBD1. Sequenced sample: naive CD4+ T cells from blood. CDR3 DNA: TGTGCCAGCAGCTCCGAACAGGGGGGAGCCTACGAGCAGTACTTC. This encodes CASSSEQGGAYEQYF. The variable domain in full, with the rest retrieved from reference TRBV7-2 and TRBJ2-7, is GAGVSQSPSNKVTEKGKDVELRCDPISGHTALYWYRQSLGQGLEFLIYFQGNSAPDKSGLPSDRFSAERTGGSVSTLTIQRTQQEDSAVYLCASSSEQGGAYEQYFGPGTRLTVT.